The T cell receptor (beta chain) described here comes from a study of blood T cell repertoires in COVID-19. Study overall: Donors in the United States, Italy and Spain gave samples during acute or convalescent COVID-19. Nucleic acid was either cDNA or gDNA, and it came from T cells, B-cell-depleted T cells, or PBMCs.

The Seattle site enrolled patients during active infection and followed them longitudinally. Authors' analysis steps: Estimation of nucleated cell counts was performed using reference gene primer amplification. Profiled with immunoSEQ multiplex PCR; TCRdb holds only in-frame clones, not every one. V and J calls and clone size are as listed in that table; D and trimming were resolved from the DNA. The table records about 89,000 clones, approximately 80% of them present only once. The V gene's germline CDR1 is SGHRS and CDR2 YFSETQ. The V and J ends lost 5 bases and 5 bases, in that order; junction bases with no gene match: 13. The CDR3 contains 15 residues.

This TCR came from a man aged 65 to 85 with COVID-19, enrolled during active disease. Sequenced material: peripheral blood. This chain links TRBV5-1 with TRBJ2-7, with 7 bases aligning to TRBD1. CDR3 loop: CASRPRVGGRDEQYF. DNA for the CDR3: TGCGCCAGCAGACCTCGAGTAGGGGGCAGGGACGAGCAGTACTTC.